These T cell receptor beta chains were read from a single sample in a study of blood T cell repertoires in COVID-19. Method: immunoSEQ multiplex PCR; TCRdb's copy keeps in-frame clones and lacks some. Of 200,000 to 250,000 clones listed, 85% to 90% are singletons. Sequences were obtained from peripheral blood. The source is a woman between 50 and 59 years old with COVID-19, enrolled during active disease. CDR3s include the opening cysteine and the closing phenylalanine or tryptophan. Each record gives: V gene, D gene, J gene, clone size, CDR3 DNA, CDR3 protein. A D gene is named only where the DNA matches it firmly. For some rows the clone size is stated as once, few or many, or as a class when expanded; others skip it.

V gene: TRBV5-4
D gene: TRBD1
J gene: TRBJ1-1
clone size: once
CDR3 DNA: TGTGCCAGCAGCCCCTCCCGGCCGGGACAGGGAGCTTTCTTT
CDR3 protein: CASSPSRPGQGAFF

V gene: TRBV13
D gene: .
J gene: TRBJ2-5
clone size: .
CDR3 DNA: TGTGCCAGCAGCTTATGGTCAGGGTTGGGAGAGACCCAGTACTTC
CDR3 protein: CASSLWSGLGETQYF

V gene: TRBV11-3
D gene: .
J gene: TRBJ2-3
clone size: .
CDR3 DNA: TGTGCCAGCAGCGTAAATCAGGGGTCGTCGCAGTATTTT
CDR3 protein: CASSVNQGSSQYF

V gene: TRBV19
D gene: TRBD1
J gene: TRBJ1-2
clone size: .
CDR3 DNA: TGTGCCAGTAGTCGGGACAGAGGTTATGGCTACACCTTC
CDR3 protein: CASSRDRGYGYTF

V gene: TRBV7-2
D gene: .
J gene: TRBJ1-5
clone size: .
CDR3 DNA: TGTGCCAGCAGCTTAGTGGGACACCTCAATCAGCCCCAGCATTTT
CDR3 protein: CASSLVGHLNQPQHF

V gene: TRBV10-3
D gene: .
J gene: TRBJ1-4
clone size: once
CDR3 DNA: TGTGCCATCAGTGACTCCGGGAGCCCAGAGGAAAAACTGTTTTTT
CDR3 protein: CAISDSGSPEEKLFF

V gene: TRBV10-2
D gene: TRBD2
J gene: TRBJ2-5
clone size: .
CDR3 DNA: TGCGCCAGCAGTCAGCGGGGCAGGCCGGGGGAGACCCAGTACTTC
CDR3 protein: CASSQRGRPGETQYF

V gene: TRBV6-2/TRBV6-3
D gene: .
J gene: TRBJ1-1
clone size: .
CDR3 DNA: TGTGCCAGCAGTAAACAGGGTAACAACAGGAACACTGAAGCTTTCTTT
CDR3 protein: CASSKQGNNRNTEAFF

V gene: TRBV5-4
D gene: .
J gene: TRBJ1-5
clone size: once
CDR3 DNA: TGTGCCAGCAGCTTGGGGCCCAATCAGCCCCAGCATTTT
CDR3 protein: CASSLGPNQPQHF

V gene: TRBV7-8
D gene: .
J gene: TRBJ1-5
clone size: .
CDR3 DNA: TGTGCCAGCAGCTTAGCGGAAGTGACAAAGCCCCAGCATTTT
CDR3 protein: CASSLAEVTKPQHF

V gene: TRBV2
D gene: .
J gene: TRBJ2-1
clone size: few
CDR3 DNA: TGTGCCAGCAGCTTACGCGGGATACTCAATGAGCAGTTCTTC
CDR3 protein: CASSLRGILNEQFF

V gene: TRBV7-2
D gene: TRBD1
J gene: TRBJ1-2
clone size: .
CDR3 DNA: TGTGCCAGCAGCGGGGACAGAGGATATGGCTACACCTTC
CDR3 protein: CASSGDRGYGYTF

V gene: TRBV11-2
D gene: .
J gene: TRBJ1-1
clone size: many
CDR3 DNA: TGTGCCAGCAGCTTCCTCCCTGGGAGGACTGAAGCTTTCTTT
CDR3 protein: CASSFLPGRTEAFF

V gene: TRBV19
D gene: .
J gene: TRBJ1-6
clone size: .
CDR3 DNA: TGTGCCAGTAGCCCCCGGGAGAATTCACCCCTCCACTTT
CDR3 protein: CASSPRENSPLHF

V gene: TRBV12-3/TRBV12-4
D gene: .
J gene: TRBJ1-1
clone size: .
CDR3 DNA: TGTGCCAGCAGTTTGGGCACGAACACTGAAGCTTTCTTT
CDR3 protein: CASSLGTNTEAFF

V gene: TRBV4-1
D gene: .
J gene: TRBJ2-2
clone size: .
CDR3 DNA: TGCGCCAGCAGCCAGCGGGACACCGGGGAGCTGTTTTTT
CDR3 protein: CASSQRDTGELFF

V gene: TRBV3-1/TRBV3-2
D gene: TRBD1
J gene: TRBJ1-5
clone size: .
CDR3 DNA: TGTGCCAGCAGCCAATTTGGGGGACAGATGAATCAGCCCCAGCATTTT
CDR3 protein: CASSQFGGQMNQPQHF

V gene: TRBV14
D gene: .
J gene: TRBJ1-6
clone size: .
CDR3 DNA: TGTGCCAGCAGCCAAGTAGAGTTTAGCTCCTATAATTCACCCCTCCACTTT
CDR3 protein: CASSQVEFSSYNSPLHF

V gene: TRBV2
D gene: .
J gene: TRBJ1-2
clone size: few
CDR3 DNA: TGTGCCAGCAGTGAAGGACTGTTCTATGGCTACACCTTC
CDR3 protein: CASSEGLFYGYTF

V gene: TRBV10-1
D gene: TRBD1
J gene: TRBJ2-2
clone size: .
CDR3 DNA: TGCGCCAGCAGCAGGGGACAGGCGGCCGGCACCGGGGAGCTGTTTTTT
CDR3 protein: CASSRGQAAGTGELFF

V gene: TRBV24-1
D gene: .
J gene: TRBJ2-3
clone size: .
CDR3 DNA: TGTGCCACCAGTGCCAGGGCCACAGATACGCAGTATTTT
CDR3 protein: CATSARATDTQYF

V gene: TRBV5-1
D gene: TRBD1
J gene: TRBJ2-2
clone size: .
CDR3 DNA: TGCGCCAGCAGTTCCGGGACAGGGGGCGCTCAGAACACCGGGGAGCTGTTTTTT
CDR3 protein: CASSSGTGGAQNTGELFF

V gene: TRBV30
D gene: .
J gene: TRBJ1-4
clone size: .
CDR3 DNA: TGTGCCTGGAGCGGACAGCTAGCAACTAATGAAAAACTGTTTTTT
CDR3 protein: CAWSGQLATNEKLFF

V gene: TRBV5-4
D gene: TRBD1
J gene: TRBJ1-4
clone size: once
CDR3 DNA: TGTGCCAGCAGCCGAGGGGGCAGCTCTAGAGAAAAACTGTTTTTT
CDR3 protein: CASSRGGSSREKLFF

V gene: TRBV30
D gene: .
J gene: TRBJ1-1
clone size: .
CDR3 DNA: TGTGCCTGGGATCCGGACTCGAACACTGAAGCTTTCTTT
CDR3 protein: CAWDPDSNTEAFF

V gene: TRBV15
D gene: .
J gene: TRBJ1-3
clone size: .
CDR3 DNA: TGTGCCACCAGCACCAGCGGGGGGACATCTGGAAACACCATATATTTT
CDR3 protein: CATSTSGGTSGNTIYF

V gene: TRBV27
D gene: TRBD1
J gene: TRBJ2-2
clone size: .
CDR3 DNA: TGTGCCAGCAGTTCCTGGGACAGGCGAAACACCGGGGAGCTGTTTTTT
CDR3 protein: CASSSWDRRNTGELFF

V gene: TRBV4-1
D gene: TRBD1
J gene: TRBJ1-6
clone size: .
CDR3 DNA: TGCGCCAGCAGCCCCGAGTCAAGCAGGGGGCAACTTAATTCACCCCTCCACTTT
CDR3 protein: CASSPESSRGQLNSPLHF

V gene: TRBV5-1
D gene: TRBD1
J gene: TRBJ1-2
clone size: .
CDR3 DNA: TGCGCCAGCAGCTTTGGACAGGGATATGGCTACACCTTC
CDR3 protein: CASSFGQGYGYTF

V gene: TRBV6-2/TRBV6-3
D gene: .
J gene: TRBJ1-5
clone size: .
CDR3 DNA: TGTGCCAGCAGACCTCCGGGGGTCCAGCCCCAGCATTTT
CDR3 protein: CASRPPGVQPQHF

V gene: TRBV7-9
D gene: TRBD1
J gene: TRBJ2-1
clone size: few
CDR3 DNA: TGTGCCAGCACCTGGGGGACAGGGGGCGAGCAGTTCTTC
CDR3 protein: CASTWGTGGEQFF

V gene: TRBV5-1
D gene: TRBD2
J gene: TRBJ2-3
clone size: .
CDR3 DNA: TGCGCCAGCAGGACTAGCGGAAGCACAGATACGCAGTATTTT
CDR3 protein: CASRTSGSTDTQYF

V gene: TRBV3-1/TRBV3-2
D gene: .
J gene: TRBJ1-3
clone size: .
CDR3 DNA: TGTGCCAGCAGCCCTCAGTCAGGTTCGGTATATTTT
CDR3 protein: CASSPQSGSVYF

V gene: TRBV28
D gene: TRBD1
J gene: TRBJ1-2
clone size: .
CDR3 DNA: TGTGCCAGCAGTTTAGGAAGACAGGGCAACTTCTATGGCTACACCTTC
CDR3 protein: CASSLGRQGNFYGYTF

V gene: TRBV10-3
D gene: .
J gene: TRBJ2-2
clone size: once
CDR3 DNA: TGTGCCATCAGTGCGGTGGGGGGAACCGGGGAGCTGTTTTTT
CDR3 protein: CAISAVGGTGELFF

V gene: TRBV4-1
D gene: .
J gene: TRBJ1-2
clone size: .
CDR3 DNA: TGCGCCAGCAGCGACGGGGGATTCTATGGCTACACCTTC
CDR3 protein: CASSDGGFYGYTF

V gene: TRBV7-9
D gene: TRBD1
J gene: TRBJ1-2
clone size: .
CDR3 DNA: TGTGCCAGCAGCTTAGCGGGACAGACTTATGGCTACACCTTC
CDR3 protein: CASSLAGQTYGYTF

V gene: TRBV30
D gene: .
J gene: TRBJ2-1
clone size: .
CDR3 DNA: TGTGCCTGGAGCGACCTAGTCCGGAACAATGAGCAGTTCTTC
CDR3 protein: CAWSDLVRNNEQFF

V gene: TRBV19
D gene: TRBD1
J gene: TRBJ1-2
clone size: .
CDR3 DNA: TGTGCCAGTCGACAGGGAGAGGGCTACACCTTC
CDR3 protein: CASRQGEGYTF

V gene: TRBV5-8
D gene: .
J gene: TRBJ1-1
clone size: .
CDR3 DNA: TGTGCCAGCAGCTTCAACAGAAACACTGAAGCTTTCTTT
CDR3 protein: CASSFNRNTEAFF

V gene: TRBV7-6
D gene: TRBD2
J gene: TRBJ2-1
clone size: .
CDR3 DNA: TGTGCCAGCAGCGGCATAGCGGGGGGAACTGACAATGAGCAGTTCTTC
CDR3 protein: CASSGIAGGTDNEQFF

V gene: TRBV18
D gene: TRBD1
J gene: TRBJ1-2
clone size: .
CDR3 DNA: TGTGCCAGCTCACCGGGGACAGGGAACATCTATGGCTACACCTTC
CDR3 protein: CASSPGTGNIYGYTF

V gene: TRBV5-1
D gene: TRBD1
J gene: TRBJ2-3
clone size: .
CDR3 DNA: TGCGCCAGCAGCCCCTCCAGGACAGGGATAGCAGATACGCAGTATTTT
CDR3 protein: CASSPSRTGIADTQYF

V gene: TRBV5-1
D gene: .
J gene: TRBJ2-5
clone size: .
CDR3 DNA: TGCGCCAGTAGCAAGATTTGGGGGGTTGAGACCCAGTACTTC
CDR3 protein: CASSKIWGVETQYF

V gene: TRBV18
D gene: TRBD1
J gene: TRBJ1-1
clone size: .
CDR3 DNA: TGTGCCAGCTCACCGACAGGGACGAACACTGAAGCTTTCTTT
CDR3 protein: CASSPTGTNTEAFF

V gene: TRBV7-2
D gene: .
J gene: TRBJ1-2
clone size: .
CDR3 DNA: TGTGCCAGCAGCTTATACAGTTACTACACCTTC
CDR3 protein: CASSLYSYYTF